Listed below are T cell receptor beta chains from one sample, sequenced in a study of metastatic and nonmetastatic thyroid tumors. From the PCR reads, TCRdb re-called clones with MiXCR. The data hold 25,000 to 30,000 clones, with 16% observed a single time. Sequencing input: blood. The source of these receptors is a female donor with papillary thyroid cancer or a benign thyroid nodule (not recorded which). Some clones in this sample may be carry-over from other donors' samples. Each CDR3 is given with its conserved first and last residue. A D gene is named only where the DNA matches it firmly. Not all rows give a size; the values are once, few, many and, for expanded clones, a class.

d_call	v_call	clone_size	j_call	cdr3_length	cdr3_aa	cdr3_nt
.	TRBV6-4	few	TRBJ2-2	15	CASSEAGSGTGELFF	TGTGCCAGCAGTGAGGCGGGCTCGGGCACCGGGGAGCTGTTTTTT
TRBD1	TRBV10-1	.	TRBJ2-2	16	CASRGGQGRYTGELFF	TGCGCCAGCAGAGGTGGACAGGGGAGGTACACCGGGGAGCTGTTTTTT
.	TRBV6-1	few	TRBJ1-2	14	CASSEASGGYGYTF	TGTGCCAGCAGTGAAGCGAGCGGGGGCTATGGCTACACCTTC
.	TRBV20-1	.	TRBJ2-3	14	CSASEWDRQDTQYF	TGCAGTGCTAGTGAGTGGGATCGTCAAGATACGCAGTATTTT
TRBD2	TRBV5-1	many	TRBJ2-5	19	CASSLIRGTSGSRGETQYF	TGCGCCAGCAGCTTGATCCGCGGGACTAGCGGGAGTCGAGGAGAGACCCAGTACTTC
TRBD2	TRBV7-8	.	TRBJ2-6	17	CASSLLAWFSGANVLTF	TGTGCCAGCAGCCTACTAGCGTGGTTCTCTGGGGCCAACGTCCTTACTTTC
.	TRBV20-1	.	TRBJ2-2	14	CSARDMGRTGDLFF	TGCAGTGCTCGGGACATGGGGCGAACCGGGGATCTGTTTTTT
.	TRBV7-2	.	TRBJ1-1	14	CASSPGEGTKEAFF	TGTGCCAGCAGCCCAGGGGAAGGTACGAAGGAAGCTTTCTTT
.	TRBV28	.	TRBJ2-7	14	CASRPAGLGYEQYF	TGTGCCAGCAGACCGGCCGGGTTGGGCTACGAGCAGTACTTC
TRBD1	TRBV19	many	TRBJ2-1	17	CASRTAGGGVFYNEQFF	TGTGCCAGTAGGACTGCAGGGGGCGGCGTCTTTTACAATGAGCAGTTCTTC